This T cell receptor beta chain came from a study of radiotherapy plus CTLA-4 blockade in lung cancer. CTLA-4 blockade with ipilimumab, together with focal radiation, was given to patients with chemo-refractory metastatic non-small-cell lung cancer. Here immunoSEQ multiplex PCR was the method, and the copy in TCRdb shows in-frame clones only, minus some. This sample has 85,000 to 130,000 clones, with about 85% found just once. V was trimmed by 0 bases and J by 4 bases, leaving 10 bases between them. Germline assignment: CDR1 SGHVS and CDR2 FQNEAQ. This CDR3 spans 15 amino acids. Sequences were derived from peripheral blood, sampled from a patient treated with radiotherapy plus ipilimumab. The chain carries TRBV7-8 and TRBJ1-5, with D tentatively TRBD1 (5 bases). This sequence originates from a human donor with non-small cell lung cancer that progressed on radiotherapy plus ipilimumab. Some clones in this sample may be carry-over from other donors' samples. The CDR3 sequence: CASSLAAGRNQPQHF. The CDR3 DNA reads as TGTGCCAGCAGCTTAGCGGCAGGGCGTAATCAGCCCCAGCATTTT.